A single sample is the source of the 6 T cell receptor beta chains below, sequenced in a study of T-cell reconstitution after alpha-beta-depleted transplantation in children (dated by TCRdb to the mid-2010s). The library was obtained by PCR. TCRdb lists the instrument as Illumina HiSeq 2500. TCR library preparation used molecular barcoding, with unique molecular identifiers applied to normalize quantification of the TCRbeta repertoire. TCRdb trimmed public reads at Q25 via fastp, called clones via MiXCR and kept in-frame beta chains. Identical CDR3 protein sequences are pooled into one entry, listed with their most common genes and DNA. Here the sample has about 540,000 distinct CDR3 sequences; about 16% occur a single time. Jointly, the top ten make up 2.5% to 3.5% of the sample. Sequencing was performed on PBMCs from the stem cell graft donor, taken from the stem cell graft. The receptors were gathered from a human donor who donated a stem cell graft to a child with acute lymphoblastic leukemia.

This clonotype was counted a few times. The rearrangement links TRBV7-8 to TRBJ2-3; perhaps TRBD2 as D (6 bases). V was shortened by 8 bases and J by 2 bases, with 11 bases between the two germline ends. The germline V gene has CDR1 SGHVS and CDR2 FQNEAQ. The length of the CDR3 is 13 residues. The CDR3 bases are TGTGCCAGCGATAGCGGAACCACAGATACGCAGTATTTT. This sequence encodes CASDSGTTDTQYF.

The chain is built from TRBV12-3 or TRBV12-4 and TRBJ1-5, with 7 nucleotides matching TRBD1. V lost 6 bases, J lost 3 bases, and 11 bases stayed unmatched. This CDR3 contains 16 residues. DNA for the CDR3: TGTGCCAGCAGCCTAACAGGGGCCTCATTCAATCAGCCCCAGCATTTT. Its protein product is CASSLTGASFNQPQHF.

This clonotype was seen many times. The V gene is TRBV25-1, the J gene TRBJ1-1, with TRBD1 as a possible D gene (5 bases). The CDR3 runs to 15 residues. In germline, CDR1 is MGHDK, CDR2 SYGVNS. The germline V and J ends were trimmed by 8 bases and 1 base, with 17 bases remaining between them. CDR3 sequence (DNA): TGTGCCAGCGGGCCCCAGCCAGGGAGGAACACTGAAGCTTTCTTT. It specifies CASGPQPGRNTEAFF.

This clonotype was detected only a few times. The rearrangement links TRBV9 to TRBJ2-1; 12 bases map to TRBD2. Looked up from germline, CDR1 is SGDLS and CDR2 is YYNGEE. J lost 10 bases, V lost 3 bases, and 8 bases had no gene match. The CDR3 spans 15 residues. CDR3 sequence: CASSEGTSGPYEQFF. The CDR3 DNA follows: TGTGCCAGCAGCGAGGGGACTAGCGGGCCATACGAGCAGTTCTTC. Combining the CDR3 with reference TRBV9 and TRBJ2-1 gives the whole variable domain DSGVTQTPKHLITATGQRVTLRCSPRSGDLSVYWYQQSLDQGLQFLIQYYNGEERAKGNILERFSAQQFPDLHSELNLSSLELGDSALYFCASSEGTSGPYEQFFGPGTRLTVL.

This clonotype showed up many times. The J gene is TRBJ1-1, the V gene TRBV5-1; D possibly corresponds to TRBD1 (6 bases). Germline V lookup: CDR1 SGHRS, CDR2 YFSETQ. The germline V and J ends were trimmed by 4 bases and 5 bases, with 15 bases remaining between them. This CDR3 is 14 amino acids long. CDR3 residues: CASSIYREGTEAFF. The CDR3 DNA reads TGCGCCAGCAGCATATACAGGGAGGGGACTGAAGCTTTCTTT.

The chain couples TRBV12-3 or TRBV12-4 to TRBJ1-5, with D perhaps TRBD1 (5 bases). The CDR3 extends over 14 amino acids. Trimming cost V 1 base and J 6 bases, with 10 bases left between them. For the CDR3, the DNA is TGTGCCAGCAGTTTAGGGGGGTCGGGTCAGCCCCAGCATTTT. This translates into CASSLGGSGQPQHF.